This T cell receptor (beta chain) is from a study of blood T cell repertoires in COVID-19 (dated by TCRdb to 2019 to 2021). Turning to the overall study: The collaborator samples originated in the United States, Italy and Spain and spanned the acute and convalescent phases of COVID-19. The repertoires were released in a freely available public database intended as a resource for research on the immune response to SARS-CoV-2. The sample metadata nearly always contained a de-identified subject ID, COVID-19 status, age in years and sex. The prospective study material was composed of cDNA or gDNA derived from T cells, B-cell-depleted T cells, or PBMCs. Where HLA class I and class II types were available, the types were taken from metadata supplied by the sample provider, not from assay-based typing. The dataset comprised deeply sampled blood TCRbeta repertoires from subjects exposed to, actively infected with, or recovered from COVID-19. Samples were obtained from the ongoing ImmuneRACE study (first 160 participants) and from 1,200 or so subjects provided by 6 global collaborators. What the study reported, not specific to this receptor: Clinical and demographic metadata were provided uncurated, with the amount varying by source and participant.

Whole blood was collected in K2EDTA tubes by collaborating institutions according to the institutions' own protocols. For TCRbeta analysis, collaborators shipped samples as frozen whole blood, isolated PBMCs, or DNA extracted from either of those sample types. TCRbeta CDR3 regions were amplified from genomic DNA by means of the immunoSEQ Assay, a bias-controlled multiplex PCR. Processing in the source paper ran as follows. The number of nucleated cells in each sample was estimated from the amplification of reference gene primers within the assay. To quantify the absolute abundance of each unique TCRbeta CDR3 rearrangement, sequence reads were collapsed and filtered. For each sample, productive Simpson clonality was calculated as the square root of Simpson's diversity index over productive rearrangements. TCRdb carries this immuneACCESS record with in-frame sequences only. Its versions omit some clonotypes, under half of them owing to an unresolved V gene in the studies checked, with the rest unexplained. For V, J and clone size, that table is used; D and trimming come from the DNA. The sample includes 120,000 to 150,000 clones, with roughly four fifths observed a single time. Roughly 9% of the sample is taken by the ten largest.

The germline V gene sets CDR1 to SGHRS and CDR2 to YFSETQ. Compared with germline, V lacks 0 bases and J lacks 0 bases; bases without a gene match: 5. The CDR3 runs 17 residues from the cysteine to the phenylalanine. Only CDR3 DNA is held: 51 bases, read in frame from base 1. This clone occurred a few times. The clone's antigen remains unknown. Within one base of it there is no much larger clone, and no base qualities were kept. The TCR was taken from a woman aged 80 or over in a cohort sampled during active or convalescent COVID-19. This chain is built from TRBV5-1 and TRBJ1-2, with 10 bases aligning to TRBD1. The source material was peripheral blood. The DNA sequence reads TGCGCCAGCAGCTTGGGGACAGGGGGGACTTCTAACTATGGCTACACCTTC. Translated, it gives CASSLGTGGTSNYGYTF.